Below are 22 T cell receptor beta chains sequenced from a single sample in a study of CD8 T cells in ankylosing spondylitis. TCRdb called the 5' RACE reads again in MiXCR, with one record for every CDR3 protein. The sample comprises about 160,000 distinct CDR3 sequences, about a sixth of which are singletons, and around 7.6% rests with the top ten. The specimen sequenced was blood, either unsorted or a sorted T cell fraction (not recorded which). The receptors come from a male donor with ankylosing spondylitis or in good health (not recorded which).

In this sample, this clonotype turned up many times. V is TRBV5-1 and J is TRBJ2-7; TRBD2 might be the D (6 bases). The V gene's germline CDR1 is SGHRS and CDR2 YFSETQ. Trimming left V 2 bases short and J 3 bases short, with 12 bases between. CDR3 size: 14 residues. CDR3 residues: CASSFNPGSYEQYF. CDR3 sequence (DNA): TGCGCCAGCAGCTTTAACCCCGGGAGCTACGAGCAGTACTTC.

This sequence joins TRBV5-6 and TRBJ1-1; perhaps TRBD1 as D (5 bases). The CDR3 extends over 14 amino acids. Trimming cost V 2 bases and J 4 bases, with 12 bases left between them. The germline V gene has CDR1 SGHDT and CDR2 YYEEEE. The CDR3 nucleotides read TGTGCCAGCAGCTTTAATTTGGGGGGCACTGAAGCTTTCTTT. Its translation is CASSFNLGGTEAFF.

The genes are TRBV7-9 and TRBJ2-1, with a possible D match to TRBD2 (6 bases). CDR3 size: 14 residues. The V end was cut by 4 bases, the J end by 6 bases, with 13 bases between. Germline-derived CDR1 and CDR2 are SEHNR and FQNEAQ (reference sequence). CDR3 loop: CASSSTGGFNEQFF. The CDR3 DNA follows: TGTGCCAGCAGCTCGACTGGGGGGTTCAATGAGCAGTTCTTC.

This clonotype was detected a few times. This rearrangement joins TRBV10-3 to TRBJ2-2; D gene unclear. CDR3 length: 12 amino acids. Trimming shortened V by 2 bases and J by 8 bases, and 6 bases separated the two germline ends. CDR1 is ENHRY and CDR2 is SYGVKD in the germline V gene. CDR3 nucleotides: TGTGCCATCAGTGAGGCCTGGGGGGAGCTGTTTTTT. It is translated as CAISEAWGELFF.

This clonotype appeared many times. This chain connects TRBV13 to TRBJ2-7, with TRBD2 matching over 9 bases. V was pared by 5 bases and J by 4 bases, with 6 bases of the junction left unmatched. This CDR3 is built from 14 residues. The germline CDR1 and CDR2 sequences are PRHDT and FYEKMQ (reference sequence). In nucleotides, the CDR3 is TGTGCCAGCAGCCCAGGGACTAGCTATTACGAGCAGTACTTC. It is translated as CASSPGTSYYEQYF.

Ten or more counts support this clonotype. V and J are TRBV6-5 and TRBJ2-5; 11 nucleotides line up with TRBD2. This CDR3 has 12 amino acids. Germline CDR1 MNHEY, CDR2 SVGAGI. V was pared by 8 bases and J by 7 bases, with 3 bases of the junction left unmatched. The CDR3 nucleotides are TGTGCCAGCGTAGGACTAGCGGGGACCCAGTACTTC. Its protein is CASVGLAGTQYF.

This clonotype was seen many times. V gene TRBV10-3 combines with J gene TRBJ2-5, with 11 bases matching TRBD2. There are 17 residues in the CDR3. V gave up 6 bases and J gave up 5 bases; unmatched junction bases: 14. Germline V CDR1 and CDR2: ENHRY, SYGVKD. CDR3 residues: CAIRRTSGSFGAETQYF. The CDR3 region has the DNA TGTGCCATCAGACGAACTAGCGGGAGTTTCGGAGCGGAGACCCAGTACTTC.

This clonotype was counted between two and nine times. This chain connects TRBV28 to TRBJ2-3; D gene unclear. Germline V CDR1 and CDR2: MDHEN, SYDVKM. This CDR3 has 15 amino acids. Trimming took 6 bases from V and 4 from J, leaving 17 bases between them. The CDR3 spells CASSPLSYEADTQYF. The CDR3 DNA reads as TGTGCCAGCAGCCCCCTGTCTTACGAGGCAGATACGCAGTATTTT.

This clonotype was observed a few times. The V gene is TRBV28, the J gene TRBJ1-3; D is uncertain. Trimming left V 6 bases short and J 6 bases short, with 15 bases between. The CDR3 length is 14 residues. Germline CDR1 reads MDHEN; CDR2 reads SYDVKM. Here the CDR3 DNA reads TGTGCCAGCAGGGTTTCGGAATATTTAAACACCATATATTTT. Translation: CASRVSEYLNTIYF.

This clonotype showed up many times. The chain couples TRBV20-1 to TRBJ2-1, with 11 bases lining up with TRBD2. V shed 6 bases and J 0 bases; nucleotides not matched to a gene: 10. Germline CDR1 and CDR2: DFQATT and SNEGSKA (reference sequence). This CDR3 is built from 17 residues. The CDR3 is CSAIPGLAESSYNEQFF. CDR3 DNA: TGCAGTGCAATACCGGGACTAGCGGAAAGCTCCTACAATGAGCAGTTCTTC.

In DNA, the CDR3 is TGCAGTGCTATTATTCAGGGAAGGGGGTACGAGCAGTACTTC. The encoded protein is CSAIIQGRGYEQYF. The chain has TRBV20-1 and TRBJ2-7; maybe TRBD1 (6 bases). The CDR3 contains 14 residues. Trimming stripped 4 bases from V and 4 bases from J, with 17 bases between. From germline, CDR1 is DFQATT and CDR2 SNEGSKA (reference sequence).

The sample holds many counts of this clonotype. This chain connects TRBV24-1 to TRBJ2-3; 7 bases align to TRBD2. V was clipped by 5 bases and J by 0 bases; unmatched bases: 10. This CDR3 is built from 17 residues. The germline CDR1 and CDR2 sequences are KGHDR and SFDVKD. CDR3 in amino acids: CATSVPGTISSTDTQYF. The CDR3 bases are TGTGCCACCAGTGTGCCCGGGACTATATCTAGCACAGATACGCAGTATTTT.

The table lists this clonotype with a few counts. The chain combines TRBV6-1 with TRBJ2-7; 9 bases are a match to TRBD2. The CDR3 covers 16 residues. Germline CDR1 reads MNHNS; CDR2 reads SASEGT. V lost 5 bases, J lost 2 bases, and 10 bases stayed unmatched. CDR3 in amino acids: CASSPIVAGDPYEQYF. The CDR3 coding sequence is TGTGCCAGCAGTCCAATCGTAGCGGGAGACCCCTACGAGCAGTACTTC.

This clonotype came up many times. The rearrangement uses TRBV5-1 and TRBJ2-1; a possible D gene is TRBD2 (6 bases). Germline values: CDR1 SGHRS, CDR2 YFSETQ. V was cut by 0 bases and J by 0 bases, with 13 bases left in between. The CDR3 spans 17 residues. The CDR3 bases are TGCGCCAGCAGCTTGGACTCTAGCGCCTCCTCCTACAATGAGCAGTTCTTC. Residues: CASSLDSSASSYNEQFF.

This clonotype was detected a few times. The chain recombines TRBV29-1 with TRBJ1-2; the match to TRBD1 covers 8 bases. The germline V gene has CDR1 SQVTM and CDR2 ANQGSEA. The CDR3 contains 15 residues. V trimming: 6 bases; J trimming: 4 bases; junction bases outside the gene matches: 13. CDR3 nucleotides: TGCAGCGTCTTGGACAGGGCATCGATGATCTATGGCTACACCTTC. It is translated as CSVLDRASMIYGYTF. The complete variable domain, with remaining parts taken from reference TRBV29-1 and TRBJ1-2, reads SAVISQKPSRDICQRGTSLTIQCQVDSQVTMMFWYRQQPGQSLTLIATANQGSEATYESGFVIDKFPISRPNLTFSTLTVSNMSPEDSSIYLCSVLDRASMIYGYTFGSGTRLTVV.

V and J are TRBV20-1 and TRBJ1-1, with 7 bases matching TRBD1. The germline V gene encodes CDR1 DFQATT and CDR2 SNEGSKA (reference sequence). CDR3 length: 13 amino acids. This chain's CDR3 is CSQTGQRDTEAFF. The CDR3 DNA sequence: TGCAGCCAGACAGGGCAGCGGGACACTGAAGCTTTCTTT.

This clonotype was recorded at least ten times. The chain combines TRBV5-1 with TRBJ1-5; D is ambiguous. Germline CDR1 SGHRS, CDR2 YFSETQ. The V gene lost 0 bases and the J gene lost 7 bases, with 11 bases spanning the gap. The CDR3 consists of 14 residues. The CDR3 coding sequence is TGCGCCAGCAGCTTGGATATGGGCCTGCAGCCCCAGCATTTT. This encodes CASSLDMGLQPQHF. Supplemented by reference TRBV5-1 and TRBJ1-5, the full variable domain reads KAGVTQTPRYLIKTRGQQVTLSCSPISGHRSVSWYQQTPGQGLQFLFEYFSETQRNKGNFPGRFSGRQFSNSRSEMNVSTLELGDSALYLCASSLDMGLQPQHFGDGTRLSIL.

This chain connects TRBV29-1 to TRBJ2-1; 10 positions agree with TRBD2. Unmatched junction bases numbered 13, after V lost 5 bases and J lost 0 bases. This CDR3 has 18 residues. Germline lookup yields CDR1 SQVTM and CDR2 ANQGSEA. The CDR3 here is CSVTGTSEPGSSYNEQFF. The CDR3 coding sequence is TGCAGCGTTACAGGGACTAGCGAGCCAGGGAGCTCCTACAATGAGCAGTTCTTC.

This clonotype turned up a few times. The rearrangement uses TRBV13 and TRBJ1-1; 8 bases are shared with TRBD1. V dropped 4 bases and J dropped 3; count of bases not matched to a gene: 4. This CDR3 comprises 14 residues. The germline V gene has CDR1 PRHDT and CDR2 FYEKMQ (reference sequence). DNA for the CDR3: TGTGCCAGCAGCTACAGGGGGACCGACACTGAAGCTTTCTTT. It translates to CASSYRGTDTEAFF. Together with reference TRBV13 and TRBJ1-1, the CDR3 gives the full variable domain: AAGVIQSPRHLIKEKRETATLKCYPIPRHDTVYWYQQGPGQDPQFLISFYEKMQSDKGSIPDRFSAQQFSDYHSELNMSSLELGDSALYFCASSYRGTDTEAFFGQGTRLTVV.

The V gene is TRBV6-1, the J gene TRBJ1-5, with D perhaps matching TRBD1 (6 bases). V was clipped by 6 bases and J by 7 bases, with 16 bases between them. This CDR3 contains 14 residues. Germline-derived CDR1 and CDR2 are MNHNS and SASEGT. The DNA of the CDR3 is TGTGCCAGCAGACCTGGACAGCTTCTACAGCCCCAGCATTTT. Translating gives CASRPGQLLQPQHF.

J is TRBJ2-1 and V is TRBV7-9; tentatively, D is TRBD1 (6 bases). Germline values: CDR1 SEHNR, CDR2 FQNEAQ (reference sequence). The V and J ends lost 3 bases and 4 bases respectively, with 10 bases between them. This CDR3 is 14 amino acids long. Written as DNA, the CDR3 is TGTGCCAGCAGCTTGGACAGCACATACAATGAGCAGTTCTTC. Encoded protein: CASSLDSTYNEQFF.

This rearrangement joins TRBV5-5 to TRBJ2-3; 9 bases are a match to TRBD1. The CDR3 totals 14 residues. Germline trimming cut 4 bases from V and 6 bases from J; bases unmatched to any gene: 6. Germline V gene lookup returns CDR1 SGHKS and CDR2 YYEKEE (reference sequence). As DNA, the CDR3 is TGTGCCAGCAGCCGAGGACAGGGGCAGGATACGCAGTATTTT. This gives the protein CASSRGQGQDTQYF.